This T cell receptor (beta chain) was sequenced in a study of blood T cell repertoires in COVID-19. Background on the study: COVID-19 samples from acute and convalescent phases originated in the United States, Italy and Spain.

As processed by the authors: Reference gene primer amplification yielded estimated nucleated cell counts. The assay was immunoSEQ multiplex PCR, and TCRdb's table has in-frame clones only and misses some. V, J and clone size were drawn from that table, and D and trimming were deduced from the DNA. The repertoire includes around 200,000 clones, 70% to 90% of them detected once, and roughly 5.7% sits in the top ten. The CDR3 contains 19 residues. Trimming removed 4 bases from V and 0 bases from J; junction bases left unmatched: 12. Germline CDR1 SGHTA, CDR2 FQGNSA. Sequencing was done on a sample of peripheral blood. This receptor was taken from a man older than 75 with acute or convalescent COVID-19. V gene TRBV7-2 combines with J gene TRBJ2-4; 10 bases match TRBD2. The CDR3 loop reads CASSSWASGRGGAKNIQYF. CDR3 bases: TGTGCCAGCAGCTCCTGGGCTAGCGGGAGAGGGGGAGCCAAAAACATTCAGTACTTC. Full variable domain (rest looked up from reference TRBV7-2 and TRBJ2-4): GAGVSQSPSNKVTEKGKDVELRCDPISGHTALYWYRQSLGQGLEFLIYFQGNSAPDKSGLPSDRFSAERTGGSVSTLTIQRTQQEDSAVYLCASSSWASGRGGAKNIQYFGAGTRLSVL.